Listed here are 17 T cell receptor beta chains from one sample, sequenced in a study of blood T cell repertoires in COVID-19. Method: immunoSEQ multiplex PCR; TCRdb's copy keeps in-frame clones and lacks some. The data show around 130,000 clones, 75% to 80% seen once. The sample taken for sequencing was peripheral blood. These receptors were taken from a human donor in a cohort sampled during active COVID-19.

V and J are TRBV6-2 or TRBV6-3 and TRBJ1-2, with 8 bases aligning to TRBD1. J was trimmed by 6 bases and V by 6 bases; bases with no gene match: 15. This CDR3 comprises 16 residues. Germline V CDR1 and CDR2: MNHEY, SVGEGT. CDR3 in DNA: TGTGCCAGCAGCCCTGGGGACAGGATAATTCGGGATGGCTACACCTTC. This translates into CASSPGDRIIRDGYTF.

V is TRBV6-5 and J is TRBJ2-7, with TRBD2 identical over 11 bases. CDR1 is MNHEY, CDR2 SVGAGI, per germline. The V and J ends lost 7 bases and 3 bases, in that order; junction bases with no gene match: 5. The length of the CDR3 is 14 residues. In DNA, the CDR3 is TGTGCCAGCAACCCAGGGACTAGCGGCTACGAGCAGTACTTC. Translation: CASNPGTSGYEQYF.

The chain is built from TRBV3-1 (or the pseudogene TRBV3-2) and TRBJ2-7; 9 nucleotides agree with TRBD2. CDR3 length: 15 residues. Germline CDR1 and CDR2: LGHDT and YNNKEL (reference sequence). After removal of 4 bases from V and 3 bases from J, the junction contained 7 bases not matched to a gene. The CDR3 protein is CASSRRTSVDYEQYF. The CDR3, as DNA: TGTGCCAGCAGCCGCCGGACTAGCGTAGACTACGAGCAGTACTTC.

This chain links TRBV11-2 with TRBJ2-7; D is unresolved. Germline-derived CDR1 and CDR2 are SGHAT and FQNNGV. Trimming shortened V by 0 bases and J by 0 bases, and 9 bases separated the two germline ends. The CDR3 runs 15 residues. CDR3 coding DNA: TGTGCCAGCAGCTTAGAAGCGCTTAGCTCCTACGAGCAGTACTTC. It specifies CASSLEALSSYEQYF.

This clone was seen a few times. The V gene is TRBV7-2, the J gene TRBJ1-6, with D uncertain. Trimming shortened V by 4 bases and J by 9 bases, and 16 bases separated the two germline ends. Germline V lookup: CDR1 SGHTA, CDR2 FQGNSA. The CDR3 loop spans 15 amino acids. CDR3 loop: CASSSREGGGSPLHF. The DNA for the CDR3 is TGTGCCAGCAGCTCACGGGAGGGAGGCGGTTCACCCCTCCACTTT.

The CDR3 nucleotides are TGTGCCAGCAGCTTAAGGCCCAGGGCCTTCACTGAAGCTTTCTTT. Translated: CASSLRPRAFTEAFF. This sequence joins TRBV11-1 and TRBJ1-1; perhaps TRBD1 as D (5 bases). Trimming took off 2 bases at V and 4 bases at J, with 14 bases between the two ends. The CDR3 length is 15 residues. Per the germline V gene, CDR1 is SGHAT and CDR2 is FQDESV (reference sequence).

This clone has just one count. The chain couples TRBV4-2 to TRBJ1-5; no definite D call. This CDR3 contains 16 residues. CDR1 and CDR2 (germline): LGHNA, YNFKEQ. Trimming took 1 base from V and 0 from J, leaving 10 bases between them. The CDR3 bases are TGTGCCAGCAGCCAAGGGGCTGACTATAGCAATCAGCCCCAGCATTTT. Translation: CASSQGADYSNQPQHF.

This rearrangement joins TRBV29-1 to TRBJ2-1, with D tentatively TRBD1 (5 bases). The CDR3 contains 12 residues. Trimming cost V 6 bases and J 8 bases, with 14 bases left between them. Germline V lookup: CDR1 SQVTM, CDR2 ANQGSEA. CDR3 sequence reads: CSVTREFDEQFF. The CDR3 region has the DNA TGCAGCGTAACCAGGGAATTCGATGAGCAGTTCTTC.

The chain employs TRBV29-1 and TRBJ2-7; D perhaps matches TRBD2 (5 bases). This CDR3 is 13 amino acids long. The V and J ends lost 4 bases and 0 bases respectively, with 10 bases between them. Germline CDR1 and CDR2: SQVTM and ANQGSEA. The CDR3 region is CSVVPGSSYEQYF. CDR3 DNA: TGCAGCGTTGTACCGGGGTCCTCCTACGAGCAGTACTTC.

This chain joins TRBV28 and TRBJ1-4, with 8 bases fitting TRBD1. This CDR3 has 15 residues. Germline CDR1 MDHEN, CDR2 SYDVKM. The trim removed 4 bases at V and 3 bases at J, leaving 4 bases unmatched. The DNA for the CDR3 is TGTGCCAGCAGTTCCGGACAGGGCCCTAATGAAAAACTGTTTTTT. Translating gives CASSSGQGPNEKLFF.

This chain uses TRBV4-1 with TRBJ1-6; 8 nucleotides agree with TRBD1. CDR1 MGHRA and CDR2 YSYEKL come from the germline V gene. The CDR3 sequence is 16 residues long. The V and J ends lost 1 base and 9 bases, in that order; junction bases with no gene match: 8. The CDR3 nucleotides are TGCGCCAGCAGCCAAGCGTCCGGGACAGGCACTTCACCCCTCCACTTT. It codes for CASSQASGTGTSPLHF.

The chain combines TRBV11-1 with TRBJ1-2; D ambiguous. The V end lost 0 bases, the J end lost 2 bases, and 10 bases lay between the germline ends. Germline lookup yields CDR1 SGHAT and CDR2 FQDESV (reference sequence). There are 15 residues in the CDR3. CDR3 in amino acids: CASSLASMVNYGYTF. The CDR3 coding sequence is TGTGCCAGCAGCTTAGCGAGTATGGTCAACTATGGCTACACCTTC. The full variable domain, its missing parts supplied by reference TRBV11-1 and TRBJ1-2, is EAEVAQSPRYKITEKSQAVAFWCDPISGHATLYWYRQILGQGPELLVQFQDESVVDDSQLPKDRFSAERLKGVDSTLKIQPAELGDSAMYLCASSLASMVNYGYTFGSGTRLTVV.

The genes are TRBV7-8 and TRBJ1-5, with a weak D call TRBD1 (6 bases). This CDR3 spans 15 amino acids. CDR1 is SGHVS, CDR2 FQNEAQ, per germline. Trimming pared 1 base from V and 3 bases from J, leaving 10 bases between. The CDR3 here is CASSLGAGDNQPQHF. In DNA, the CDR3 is TGTGCCAGCAGCTTAGGTGCAGGGGACAATCAGCCCCAGCATTTT.

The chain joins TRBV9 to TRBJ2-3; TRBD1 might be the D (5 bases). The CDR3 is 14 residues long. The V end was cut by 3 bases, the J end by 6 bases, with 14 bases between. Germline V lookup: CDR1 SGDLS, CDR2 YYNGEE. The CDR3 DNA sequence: TGTGCCAGCAGCGAGGACAATGGCATGGATACGCAGTATTTT. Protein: CASSEDNGMDTQYF.

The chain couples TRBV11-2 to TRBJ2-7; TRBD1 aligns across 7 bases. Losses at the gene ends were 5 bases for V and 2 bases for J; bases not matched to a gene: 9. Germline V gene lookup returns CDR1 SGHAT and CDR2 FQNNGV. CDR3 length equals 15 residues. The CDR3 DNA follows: TGTGCCAGCAGCATCGAGGGGGCTGTCGCCTACGAGCAGTACTTC. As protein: CASSIEGAVAYEQYF.

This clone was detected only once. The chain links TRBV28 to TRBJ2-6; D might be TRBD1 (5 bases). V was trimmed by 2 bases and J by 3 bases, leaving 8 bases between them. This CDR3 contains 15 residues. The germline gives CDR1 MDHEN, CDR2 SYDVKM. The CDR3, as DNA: TGTGCCAGCAGTTTAGGAGACAGTGGGGCCAACGTCCTGACTTTC. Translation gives CASSLGDSGANVLTF.

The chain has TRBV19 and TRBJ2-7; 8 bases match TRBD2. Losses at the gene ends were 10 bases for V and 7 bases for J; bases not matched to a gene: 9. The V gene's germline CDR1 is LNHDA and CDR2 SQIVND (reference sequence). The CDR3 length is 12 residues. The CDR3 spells CATSSGGWEQYF. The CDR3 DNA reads TGTGCCACCAGCAGCGGGGGATGGGAGCAGTACTTC.